This TCR beta chain was documented in a study of T cells after yellow fever vaccination. The study's findings and limits: Overlap between CD4 and CD8 compartments was detected for a small share of clonotypes.

Germline CDR1 MNHEY, CDR2 SMNVEV (reference sequence). The V end lost 5 bases, the J end lost 2 bases, and 17 bases lay between the germline ends. The length of the CDR3 is 16 residues. This clonotype was found many times. Its antigen is still unknown. MiXCR, applied by TCRdb to the 5' RACE reads, yields one record per CDR3 protein. The sample has 95,000 to 150,000 distinct CDR3 sequences, about 16% seen once; the top ten hold roughly 41%. The chain employs TRBV27 and TRBJ2-3; D is possibly TRBD1 (5 bases). This TCR was sampled from a man in his late teens or twenties who received the YFV17D yellow fever vaccine. The sequenced sample was CD8+ T cells sorted from PBMCs, obtained 5 days after the yellow fever booster vaccination. CDR3 region: CASSPPGRASTDTQYF. CDR3 nucleotides: TGTGCCAGCAGTCCCCCGGGCAGGGCTTCCACAGATACGCAGTATTTT.